This T cell receptor (beta chain) was captured by sequencing in a study of blood T cell repertoires in COVID-19. Overall study: Spain, Italy and the United States supplied samples that represented acute and convalescent COVID-19. The analysed material was cDNA or gDNA that came from T cells, B-cell-depleted T cells, or PBMCs.

The V gene's germline CDR1 is SGDLS and CDR2 YYNGEE. The trim removed 7 bases at V and 0 bases at J, leaving 5 bases unmatched. This CDR3 is 15 amino acids long. Measured with immunoSEQ multiplex PCR; TCRdb has only the in-frame clones, and not every one. Of roughly 160,000 clones listed, about 87% were seen once; the top ten hold 2% to 3%. One Seattle source followed patients from active infection through their disease course. V usage is TRBV9 and J usage is TRBJ2-3; 10 bases fit TRBD2. The sequenced sample was peripheral blood. The source of this sequence is a woman aged 80 or over with COVID-19, enrolled during active disease. The CDR3 region is CASGRTSGSTDTQYF. In nucleotides, the CDR3 is TGTGCCAGCGGTCGGACTAGCGGAAGCACAGATACGCAGTATTTT.